These T cell receptor beta chains were read from a single sample in a study of T cell responses to AZD1222 COVID-19 vaccine. Produced via immunoSEQ multiplex PCR; TCRdb's table is partial and in-frame only. The profile covers some 140,000 clones, with around 90% appearing a single time and 18% taken by the ten largest. The sample in question was peripheral blood, obtained on day 0 of AZD1222 vaccination. These receptors were taken from an adult in good health. Both conserved end residues are part of each CDR3. A D gene is named only where the DNA matches it firmly. Some rows have no size entry. The others give once, few or many, or a class for an expanded clone.

v_gene	j_gene	abundance	d_gene	CDR3aa	CDR3nt
TRBV30	TRBJ1-1	.	.	CARRGGNTEAFF	TGTGCCCGGCGAGGGGGTAACACTGAAGCTTTCTTT
TRBV18	TRBJ1-4	.	.	CASSSDGGTNEKLFF	TGTGCCAGCTCATCGGACGGCGGGACTAATGAAAAACTGTTTTTT
TRBV10-3	TRBJ2-1	.	TRBD2	CAINPLAGGRGEQFF	TGTGCCATCAACCCACTAGCGGGGGGGCGGGGTGAGCAGTTCTTC
TRBV7-9	TRBJ2-7	once	.	CASSLAEGNHEQYF	TGTGCCAGCAGCTTAGCAGAGGGGAACCACGAGCAGTACTTC
TRBV12-3/TRBV12-4	TRBJ2-7	.	TRBD2	CASSPSRGGFEYF	TGTGCCAGCAGTCCATCCCGGGGGGGGTTCGAGTACTTC
TRBV5-1	TRBJ2-7	.	TRBD1	CASSTDRDYEQYF	TGCGCCAGCAGCACTGACAGGGACTACGAGCAGTACTTC
TRBV4-1	TRBJ2-1	.	.	CASSPQEVVLYNEQFF	TGCGCCAGCAGCCCCCAGGAGGTAGTTCTCTACAATGAGCAGTTCTTC
TRBV19	TRBJ1-1	.	.	CATHFLTEAFF	TGTGCCACTCACTTTCTCACTGAAGCTTTCTTT
TRBV19	TRBJ1-1	once	.	CASRADRSMNTEAFF	TGTGCCAGTAGGGCGGACAGAAGTATGAACACTGAAGCTTTCTTT
TRBV6-5	TRBJ1-1	.	TRBD1	CASSNRGKNTEAFF	TGTGCCAGCAGCAACAGGGGCAAGAACACTGAAGCTTTCTTT
TRBV28	TRBJ1-2	.	.	CASSFLATANYGYTF	TGTGCCAGCAGTTTCTTGGCGACAGCCAACTATGGCTACACCTTC
TRBV24-1	TRBJ1-5	.	.	CATSDSVGQPQHF	TGTGCCACCAGTGATTCGGTGGGGCAGCCCCAGCATTTT
TRBV28	TRBJ1-2	few	.	CASSFGPNYGYTF	TGTGCCAGCAGTTTCGGACCGAACTATGGCTACACCTTC
TRBV28	TRBJ1-5	.	.	CASSPPGRGQPQHF	TGTGCCAGCAGTCCCCCAGGGAGGGGGCAGCCCCAGCATTTT
TRBV7-2	TRBJ2-7	.	.	CASSLAGTGYEQYF	TGTGCCAGCAGCTTAGCTGGCACAGGCTACGAGCAGTACTTC
TRBV28	TRBJ1-5	.	.	CASSLRQDQPQHF	TGTGCCAGCAGTTTAAGACAAGACCAGCCCCAGCATTTT
TRBV25-1	TRBJ1-1	.	TRBD1	CASSESGTGWYTEAFF	TGTGCCAGCAGTGAATCCGGGACAGGGTGGTACACTGAAGCTTTCTTT
TRBV5-1	TRBJ1-2	few	.	CASSHKQGGYGYTF	TGCGCCAGCAGCCACAAACAGGGAGGGTATGGCTACACCTTC
TRBV7-9	TRBJ2-3	.	.	CASSLRAGPDTQYF	TGTGCCAGCAGCTTGAGGGCAGGGCCGGATACGCAGTATTTT
TRBV28	TRBJ1-6	.	.	CASTPQGPVSPLHF	TGTGCCAGCACCCCCCAGGGGCCGGTCTCACCCCTCCACTTT
TRBV7-2	TRBJ2-2	.	TRBD1	CASSPPTGSGELFF	TGTGCCAGCAGCCCCCCGACAGGGTCCGGGGAGCTGTTTTTT
TRBV19	TRBJ1-6	.	.	CASSMWGTENSPLHF	TGTGCCAGTAGTATGTGGGGGACCGAGAATTCACCCCTCCACTTT
TRBV10-3	TRBJ1-4	.	.	CAISPGEKLFF	TGTGCCATCAGCCCGGGTGAAAAACTGTTTTTT
TRBV9	TRBJ1-1	few	TRBD1	CASSAPYRGRDTEAFF	TGTGCCAGCAGCGCGCCTTACAGGGGACGCGACACTGAAGCTTTCTTT
TRBV4-1	TRBJ1-1	.	.	CASSQGRQAFF	TGCGCCAGCAGCCAAGGGCGGCAAGCTTTCTTT
TRBV24-1	TRBJ1-1	.	.	CATSAGFEAFF	TGTGCCACCAGTGCCGGATTTGAAGCTTTCTTT
TRBV15	TRBJ1-3	.	.	CATSSGQGPRENTIYF	TGTGCCACCAGCAGTGGGCAGGGGCCGAGAGAGAACACCATATATTTT